The 11 T cell receptor beta chains presented below share a single source sample, sequenced in a study. TCRdb reprocessed the RT-PCR reads via MiXCR and lists one record per CDR3 protein. The table lists about 700,000 distinct CDR3 sequences, 12% to 15% of them singletons. The specimen sequenced was memory CD4+ T cells from blood. The receptors derive from a female donor in good health, serving as a healthy control.

This clonotype was seen a few times. In nucleotides, the CDR3 is TGTGCCAGCAGTCCTTCACCAGGGGGCTACGAGCAGTACTTC. It encodes CASSPSPGGYEQYF. The chain combines TRBV6-5 with TRBJ2-7; 7 nucleotides line up with TRBD1. The junction had 7 bases not matched to a gene; V was cut back by 5 bases and J by 3 bases. Germline V gene sequence: CDR1 MNHEY, CDR2 SVGAGI. The CDR3 has 14 residues.

Comments on this clonotype: This may stem from a read error, because a much larger clone lies one nucleotide away. CDR3: CASTYGQGGRAFF. Here the CDR3 DNA reads TGTGCCAGCACTTACGGACAGGGCGGTCGAGCTTTCTTT. The chain links TRBV6-6 to TRBJ1-1, with 8 bases lining up with TRBD1. The V gene's germline CDR1 is MNHNY and CDR2 SVGAGI (reference sequence). There are 13 residues in the CDR3.

This clonotype was counted a few times. The chain recombines TRBV20-1 with TRBJ2-7; a possible D gene is TRBD2 (6 bases). Germline loops: CDR1 DFQATT, CDR2 SNEGSKA (reference sequence). CDR3 length: 13 residues. Trimming stripped 7 bases from V and 0 bases from J, with 13 bases between. The CDR3 sequence is CSGKNSGSYEQYF. As DNA, the CDR3 is TGCAGTGGAAAGAATAGCGGCTCCTACGAGCAGTACTTC.

The J gene is TRBJ1-1, the V gene TRBV11-2; D not resolved. The germline V gene has CDR1 SGHAT and CDR2 FQNNGV. The germline V and J ends were trimmed by 1 base and 6 bases, with 9 bases remaining between them. The CDR3 totals 13 residues. For the CDR3, the DNA is TGTGCCAGCAGCTTAGGTGGGTGGTCTGAAGCTTTCTTT. It translates to CASSLGGWSEAFF.

This clonotype was detected ten times or more. V and J are TRBV4-2 and TRBJ2-1; the match to TRBD2 covers 7 bases. V was pared by 0 bases and J by 6 bases, with 11 bases of the junction left unmatched. CDR3 size: 17 residues. Germline V gene data show CDR1 as LGHNA and CDR2 as YNFKEQ. The CDR3: CASSQDASRTRFNEQFF. The CDR3 DNA follows: TGTGCCAGCAGCCAAGACGCGTCTCGGACTAGGTTCAATGAGCAGTTCTTC.

The chain joins TRBV20-1 to TRBJ1-1; D ambiguous. Germline values: CDR1 DFQATT, CDR2 SNEGSKA (reference sequence). V was trimmed by 0 bases and J by 6 bases, leaving 8 bases between them. This CDR3 region has 12 residues. CDR3 loop: CSARDVNPEAFF. The CDR3 nucleotides are TGCAGTGCTAGAGATGTTAATCCTGAAGCTTTCTTT.

Ten or more counts support this clonotype. The chain joins TRBV7-3 to TRBJ2-2; no clear D. V was pared by 4 bases and J by 4 bases, with 7 bases between. The CDR3 is made up of 13 amino acids. From germline, CDR1 is SGHTA and CDR2 FQGTGA. Here the CDR3 reads CASSSTATGELFF. The DNA for the CDR3 is TGTGCCAGCAGCTCAACAGCCACCGGGGAGCTGTTTTTT. Looking up the rest from reference TRBV7-3 and TRBJ2-2 gives the full variable domain: GAGVSQTPSNKVTEKGKYVELRCDPISGHTALYWYRQSLGQGPEFLIYFQGTGAADDSGLPNDRFFAVRPEGSVSTLKIQRTERGDSAVYLCASSSTATGELFFGEGSRLTVL.

This clonotype was counted ten times or more. This rearrangement joins TRBV24-1 to TRBJ1-5; D ambiguous. Germline CDR1 and CDR2: KGHDR and SFDVKD. This CDR3 region has 13 residues. Trimming removed 7 bases from V and 1 base from J, with 7 bases in between. This CDR3 reads CATREDSNQPQHF. CDR3 DNA sequence: TGTGCCACCAGGGAAGACAGCAATCAGCCCCAGCATTTT.

The sample holds many counts of this clonotype. The chain uses TRBV4-2 and TRBJ2-2; D possibly corresponds to TRBD1 (5 bases). The germline CDR1 and CDR2 sequences are LGHNA and YNFKEQ. With 0 bases removed from V and 2 bases from J, the gap between germline ends came to 10 bases. The CDR3 is 16 residues long. CDR3 nucleotide sequence: TGTGCCAGCAGCCAAGAGTCCAGGGTAAACACCGGGGAGCTGTTTTTT. Its protein product is CASSQESRVNTGELFF.

This clonotype was found a few times. DNA for the CDR3: TGCGCCAGCAAGACCGGGACTAGCGACTACAATGAGCAGTTCTTC. This gives the protein CASKTGTSDYNEQFF. The chain couples TRBV5-1 to TRBJ2-1; 10 positions agree with TRBD2. Germline loops: CDR1 SGHRS, CDR2 YFSETQ. J was trimmed by 3 bases and V by 6 bases; bases with no gene match: 6. The CDR3 is made up of 15 amino acids.

V usage is TRBV6-5 and J usage is TRBJ2-3; 8 bases fit TRBD1. Germline values: CDR1 MNHEY, CDR2 SVGAGI. The CDR3 runs 15 residues. V was clipped by 3 bases and J by 2 bases; unmatched bases: 4. For the CDR3, the DNA is TGTGCCAGCAGTTATGGGACAGGCCCCACAGATACGCAGTATTTT. Its protein is CASSYGTGPTDTQYF.